The 30 T cell receptor beta chains given below trace back to one sample, sequenced in a study of siplizumab effects on memory and regulatory T cells. Using immunoSEQ multiplex PCR, the repertoire was profiled, and TCRdb retains in-frame clones only, with some absent. This table has 85,000 to 90,000 clones, around 89% appearing once. Material: CD4+ T cells sorted from blood. These receptors originate from a human donor in good health.

This clone is a singleton in its sample. V gene TRBV7-2 combines with J gene TRBJ2-1; 8 nucleotides agree with TRBD1. With V trimmed by 6 bases and J by 0 bases, 7 bases remained unmatched. Germline V CDR1 and CDR2: SGHTA, FQGNSA. CDR3 size: 16 residues. The CDR3 loop reads CASRPWTGSSYNEQFF. The DNA for the CDR3 is TGTGCCAGCAGACCTTGGACAGGGAGCTCCTACAATGAGCAGTTCTTC.

The V gene is TRBV18, the J gene TRBJ1-5; possibly TRBD1 for D (6 bases). CDR3 length: 14 residues. V lost 5 bases and J lost 2, with 10 bases in between. Germline CDR1 is KGHSH and CDR2 is LQKENI. CDR3 in amino acids: CASSRGQGNQPQHF. The CDR3 bases are TGTGCCAGCTCAAGGGGACAAGGCAATCAGCCCCAGCATTTT.

The rearrangement links TRBV7-9 to TRBJ1-5; the match to TRBD1 covers 8 bases. V was clipped by 1 base and J by 2 bases; unmatched bases: 4. The germline V gene has CDR1 SEHNR and CDR2 FQNEAQ (reference sequence). The CDR3 has 16 residues. Here the CDR3 reads CASSLGTGSGNQPQHF. The CDR3 nucleotides are TGTGCCAGCAGCTTAGGGACAGGGTCCGGCAATCAGCCCCAGCATTTT.

This clone has just a few counts. This CDR3 is CASSLFQSNTGELFF. The CDR3, as DNA: TGTGCCAGCAGCTTGTTTCAGAGTAACACCGGGGAGCTGTTTTTT. The chain combines TRBV5-6 with TRBJ2-2; no clear D gene. Germline CDR1 reads SGHDT; CDR2 reads YYEEEE. The V end lost 1 base, the J end lost 2 bases, and 9 bases lay between the germline ends. The CDR3 is 15 residues long. Drawing the rest from reference TRBV5-6 and TRBJ2-2, the complete variable domain is DAGVTQSPTHLIKTRGQQVTLRCSPKSGHDTVSWYQQALGQGPQFIFQYYEEEERQRGNFPDRFSGHQFPNYSSELNVNALLLGDSALYLCASSLFQSNTGELFFGEGSRLTVL.

The chain carries TRBV5-1 and TRBJ1-1, with 8 bases matching TRBD1. V trimming: 1 base; J trimming: 1 base; junction bases outside the gene matches: 3. CDR1 is SGHRS, CDR2 YFSETQ, per germline. This CDR3 has 15 residues. For the CDR3, the DNA is TGCGCCAGCAGCTTGAGAGGACAGGGGAACACTGAAGCTTTCTTT. Amino acid sequence: CASSLRGQGNTEAFF.

The CDR3 DNA follows: TGTGCCAGCAGCTACCATTACCAGACAAGAGATACGCAGTATTTT. It codes for CASSYHYQTRDTQYF. The chain combines TRBV9 with TRBJ2-3; no clear D gene. The CDR3 sequence is 15 residues long. Trimming removed 4 bases at V and 5 bases at J, with 17 bases between. Germline-derived CDR1 and CDR2 are SGDLS and YYNGEE. Looking up the rest from reference TRBV9 and TRBJ2-3 gives the full variable domain: DSGVTQTPKHLITATGQRVTLRCSPRSGDLSVYWYQQSLDQGLQFLIQYYNGEERAKGNILERFSAQQFPDLHSELNLSSLELGDSALYFCASSYHYQTRDTQYFGPGTRLTVL.

The chain couples TRBV10-3 to TRBJ2-5; 10 bases are shared with TRBD1. V lost 6 bases to trimming and J lost 5 bases; unmatched junction nucleotides: 9. Looked up from germline, CDR1 is ENHRY and CDR2 is SYGVKD. The CDR3 loop spans 15 amino acids. The CDR3 loop is CAIRPGQGLWETQYF. CDR3 DNA sequence: TGTGCCATCAGACCGGGACAGGGGTTGTGGGAGACCCAGTACTTC.

The rearrangement joins TRBV29-1 to TRBJ2-7, with D hard to call. CDR1 and CDR2 (germline): SQVTM, ANQGSEA. V was clipped by 6 bases and J by 3 bases, with 12 bases between them. CDR3 length equals 12 residues. CDR3: CSVPGPNYEQYF. CDR3 bases: TGCAGCGTCCCCGGACCGAACTACGAGCAGTACTTC.

V usage is TRBV7-2 and J usage is TRBJ1-2; possibly TRBD1 for D (5 bases). The CDR3 is made up of 14 amino acids. Germline CDR1 SGHTA, CDR2 FQGNSA. V lost 1 base to trimming and J lost 8 bases, with 14 bases between them. Written as DNA, the CDR3 is TGTGCCAGCAGCTTAGGGAGGGGTCTGGAGGGCTACACCTTC. Translated, it gives CASSLGRGLEGYTF. The full variable domain, completed using reference TRBV7-2 and TRBJ1-2, is GAGVSQSPSNKVTEKGKDVELRCDPISGHTALYWYRQSLGQGLEFLIYFQGNSAPDKSGLPSDRFSAERTGGSVSTLTIQRTQQEDSAVYLCASSLGRGLEGYTFGSGTRLTVV.

CDR3 sequence: CASTLQQTQYF. The CDR3 DNA sequence: TGTGCCAGCACTCTGCAGCAGACCCAGTACTTC. The chain is built from TRBV2 and TRBJ2-5; D gene uncertain. The CDR3 length is 11 residues. V lost 7 bases and J lost 6, with 9 bases in between. Germline-derived CDR1 and CDR2 are SNHLY and FYNNEI.

The chain is built from TRBV7-2 and TRBJ2-3; D not resolved. The CDR3 consists of 15 residues. The germline V and J ends were trimmed by 5 bases and 6 bases, with 18 bases remaining between them. The germline gives CDR1 SGHTA, CDR2 FQGNSA. The CDR3: CASSMDGRAADTQYF. The CDR3 bases are TGTGCCAGCAGCATGGACGGCCGTGCAGCGGATACGCAGTATTTT.

The V and J genes are TRBV7-6 and TRBJ2-3; tentatively, D is TRBD1 (5 bases). Germline CDR1 SGHVS, CDR2 FNYEAQ. Trimming pared 10 bases from V and 4 bases from J, leaving 12 bases between. This CDR3 has 12 amino acids. The CDR3 bases are TGTGCCACGGCAGGGCCGGCAGATACGCAGTATTTT. It translates to CATAGPADTQYF.

The chain employs TRBV30 and TRBJ1-3; possible D gene TRBD1, 6 bases. Trimming left V 0 bases short and J 2 bases short, with 14 bases between. Germline loops: CDR1 GTSNPN, CDR2 SVGIG (reference sequence). This CDR3 is built from 16 residues. DNA for the CDR3: TGTGCCTGGAGTGTATGGCCCAGGGGAACTGGAAACACCATATATTTT. Its protein product is CAWSVWPRGTGNTIYF.

The chain uses TRBV29-1 and TRBJ2-1; D gene ambiguous. V was clipped by 4 bases and J by 4 bases, with 14 bases between them. The germline gives CDR1 SQVTM, CDR2 ANQGSEA. The CDR3 totals 14 residues. The DNA for the CDR3 is TGCAGCGTTGCCAGTGTCGGATTGTACAATGAGCAGTTCTTC. It yields the protein CSVASVGLYNEQFF.

Note on this clone: This same CDR3 is encoded by further DNA sequences in the sample. This rearrangement joins TRBV29-1 to TRBJ2-3; D unclear. This CDR3 is built from 13 residues. Between the trimmed V and J ends, which lost 1 base and 2 bases, there was a span of 7 bases. The germline CDR1 and CDR2 sequences are SQVTM and ANQGSEA. This CDR3 reads CSVEGRFTDTQYF. The CDR3 bases are TGCAGCGTTGAAGGCCGGTTCACAGATACGCAGTATTTT.

The CDR3 DNA is TGTGCCAGCAGCTTAGGGGCTAGCGGGGGGTACAATGAGCAGTTCTTC. Amino acid sequence: CASSLGASGGYNEQFF. The chain employs TRBV7-9 and TRBJ2-1, with 11 bases identical to TRBD2. Germline CDR1 is SEHNR and CDR2 is FQNEAQ (reference sequence). The CDR3 is 16 residues long. Losses at the gene ends were 1 base for V and 4 bases for J; bases not matched to a gene: 3.

The V and J genes are TRBV28 and TRBJ1-5; D gene ambiguous. Trimming removed 4 bases at V and 5 bases at J, with 9 bases between. Germline CDR1 MDHEN, CDR2 SYDVKM. The CDR3 has 13 amino acids. For the CDR3, the DNA is TGTGCCAGCAGTTACGGGTCGTATCAGCCCCAGCATTTT. Amino acid sequence: CASSYGSYQPQHF.

The chain couples TRBV9 to TRBJ2-7; 14 bases are a match to TRBD2. Per germline, CDR1 SGDLS and CDR2 YYNGEE. V lost 4 bases to trimming and J lost 4 bases; unmatched junction nucleotides: 7. The length of the CDR3 is 16 residues. This chain's CDR3 is CASSTTGTSGSYEQYF. In nucleotides, the CDR3 is TGTGCCAGCAGCACGACCGGGACTAGCGGGAGTTACGAGCAGTACTTC.

The V call is TRBV6-1, the J call TRBJ1-2; 7 nucleotides agree with TRBD1. CDR3 length: 14 residues. V lost 6 bases, J lost 1 base, and 5 bases stayed unmatched. CDR1 and CDR2 from the germline V gene are MNHNS and SASEGT. The CDR3 bases are TGTGCCAGCAGGGTTGACAGGGTTAACTATGGCTACACCTTC. Translation gives CASRVDRVNYGYTF.

The count of this clone is one. The V and J genes are TRBV5-1 and TRBJ2-2; possibly TRBD1 for D (5 bases). This CDR3 is built from 16 residues. Deletions cut 0 bases from V and 4 bases from J, with 13 bases between. Germline V gene sequence: CDR1 SGHRS, CDR2 YFSETQ. The CDR3 nucleotides are TGCGCCAGCAGCTTGGCCATCAGGGCTGGCACCGGGGAGCTGTTTTTT. This codes for CASSLAIRAGTGELFF.

This clone was seen once. The chain has TRBV6-6 and TRBJ2-7, with D perhaps matching TRBD2 (6 bases). CDR3 size: 11 residues. V lost 7 bases to trimming and J lost 5 bases, with 9 bases between them. The germline gives CDR1 MNHNY, CDR2 SVGAGI (reference sequence). The CDR3 bases are TGTGCCAGCACGCGGGATAACGAGCAGTACTTC. This translates into CASTRDNEQYF.

The CDR3 is CASSRTGLSGNTIYF. CDR3 DNA: TGTGCCAGTAGTAGAACAGGTCTCTCTGGAAACACCATATATTTT. The chain couples TRBV19 to TRBJ1-3; D may be TRBD1 (5 bases). The V end lost 4 bases, the J end lost 0 bases, and 10 bases lay between the germline ends. CDR1 and CDR2 (germline): LNHDA, SQIVND (reference sequence). This CDR3 is built from 15 residues.

This sequence joins TRBV9 and TRBJ2-5, with D possibly being TRBD1 (6 bases). Germline CDR1 and CDR2: SGDLS and YYNGEE. The V end was cut by 4 bases, the J end by 5 bases, with 12 bases between. The CDR3 consists of 13 residues. CDR3 residues: CASSTRGWETQYF. CDR3 coding DNA: TGTGCCAGCAGCACCAGGGGTTGGGAGACCCAGTACTTC.

This sequence joins TRBV23-1 and TRBJ1-3; D ambiguous. TRBV23-1 is an ORF for which the function is uncertain. This CDR3 spans 14 amino acids. The V end was cut by 7 bases, the J end by 4 bases, with 14 bases between. The CDR3 nucleotides read TGCGCCAGCACGTTACCGGCTACAGGAAACACCATATATTTT. Encoded protein: CASTLPATGNTIYF.

This chain uses TRBV2 with TRBJ1-5; 7 bases align to TRBD1. Germline trimming cut 6 bases from V and 0 bases from J; bases unmatched to any gene: 5. The CDR3 covers 15 residues. Germline values: CDR1 SNHLY, CDR2 FYNNEI. The CDR3 region is CASRGGQISNQPQHF. The CDR3 DNA follows: TGTGCCAGCAGGGGGGGACAGATTAGCAATCAGCCCCAGCATTTT.

This chain links TRBV5-4 with TRBJ1-1; TRBD1 might be the D (6 bases). Germline values: CDR1 SGHNT, CDR2 YYREEE (reference sequence). There are 13 residues in the CDR3. Deletions cut 4 bases from V and 1 base from J, with 8 bases between. The CDR3 coding sequence is TGTGCCAGCAGCCTGGACAGGAACACTGAAGCTTTCTTT. Translating gives CASSLDRNTEAFF.

This sequence joins TRBV7-8 and TRBJ2-7; TRBD2 aligns across 9 bases. There are 15 residues in the CDR3. The V and J ends lost 5 bases and 5 bases, in that order; junction bases with no gene match: 10. Germline CDR1 reads SGHVS; CDR2 reads FQNEAQ. CDR3 residues: CASSPQMTSGHEQYF. The CDR3 bases are TGTGCCAGCAGCCCGCAGATGACTAGCGGCCACGAGCAGTACTTC.

This clone showed up just once. The V gene is TRBV9, the J gene TRBJ2-7; D perhaps matches TRBD1 (5 bases). The CDR3 is made up of 13 amino acids. V shed 2 bases and J shed 0 bases, with 6 bases lying between them. The germline gives CDR1 SGDLS, CDR2 YYNGEE. CDR3 coding DNA: TGTGCCAGCAGCGTGGGGCACTCCTACGAGCAGTACTTC. This codes for CASSVGHSYEQYF.

The V gene is TRBV7-3, the J gene TRBJ2-7; no clear D gene. The CDR3 is 13 amino acids. Germline loops: CDR1 SGHTA, CDR2 FQGTGA. Trimming removed 4 bases from V and 6 bases from J, with 13 bases in between. This CDR3 reads CASSSLSDSEQYF. Written as DNA, the CDR3 is TGTGCCAGCAGCTCCTTATCCGATTCCGAGCAGTACTTC.

The chain has TRBV9 and TRBJ1-2; D gene uncertain. The CDR3 is 14 residues long. Germline V gene lookup returns CDR1 SGDLS and CDR2 YYNGEE. V was trimmed by 0 bases and J by 5 bases, leaving 11 bases between them. Here the CDR3 DNA reads TGTGCCAGCAGCGTAGAGGTCCAACCTTATGGCTACACCTTC. Residues: CASSVEVQPYGYTF.